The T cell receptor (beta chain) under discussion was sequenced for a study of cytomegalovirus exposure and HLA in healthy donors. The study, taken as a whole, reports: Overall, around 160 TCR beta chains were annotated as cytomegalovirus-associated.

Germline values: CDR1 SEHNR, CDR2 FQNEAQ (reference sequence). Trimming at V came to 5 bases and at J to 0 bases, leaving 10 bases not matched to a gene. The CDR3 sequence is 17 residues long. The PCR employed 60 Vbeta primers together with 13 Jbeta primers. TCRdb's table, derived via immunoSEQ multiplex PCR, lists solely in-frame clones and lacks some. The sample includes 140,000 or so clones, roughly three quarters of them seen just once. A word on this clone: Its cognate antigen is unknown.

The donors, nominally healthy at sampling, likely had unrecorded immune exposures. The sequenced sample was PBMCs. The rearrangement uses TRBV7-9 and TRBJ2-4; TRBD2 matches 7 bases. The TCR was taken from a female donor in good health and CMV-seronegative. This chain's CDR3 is CASSPQGTTIAKNIQYF. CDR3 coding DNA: TGTGCCAGCAGCCCACAAGGGACTACTATAGCCAAAAACATTCAGTACTTC.